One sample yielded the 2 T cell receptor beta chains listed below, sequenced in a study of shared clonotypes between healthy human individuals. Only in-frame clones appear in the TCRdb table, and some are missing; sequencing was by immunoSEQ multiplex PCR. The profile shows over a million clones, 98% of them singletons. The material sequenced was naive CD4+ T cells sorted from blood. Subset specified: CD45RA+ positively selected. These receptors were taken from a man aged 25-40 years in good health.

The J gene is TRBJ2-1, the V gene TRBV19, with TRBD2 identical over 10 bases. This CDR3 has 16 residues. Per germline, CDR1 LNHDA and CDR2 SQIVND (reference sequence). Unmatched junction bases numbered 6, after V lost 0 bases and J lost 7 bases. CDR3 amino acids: CASSIDRLAGANEQFF. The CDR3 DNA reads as TGTGCCAGTAGTATAGATCGCCTAGCGGGAGCTAATGAGCAGTTCTTC.

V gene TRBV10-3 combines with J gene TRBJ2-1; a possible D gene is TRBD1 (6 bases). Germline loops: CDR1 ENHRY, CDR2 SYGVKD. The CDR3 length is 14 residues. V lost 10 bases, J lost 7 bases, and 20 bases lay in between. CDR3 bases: TGTGCCACCCAGGTGAGACAGGATGGGAATGAGCAGTTCTTC. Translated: CATQVRQDGNEQFF.